Only a few counts were recorded for the clone carrying this T cell receptor beta chain. Germline V gene sequence: CDR1 SGHDT, CDR2 YYEEEE. V shed 3 bases, J shed 3 bases, and the junction held 11 bases outside the gene matches. There are 17 residues in the CDR3. This entry belongs to a study of technical replicates of blood from several donors. Repertoires were generated with immunoSEQ multiplex PCR, while TCRdb's copy carries only in-frame clones and drops some. The sample has about 68,000 clones, under 98% seen once. The sample taken for sequencing was T cells isolated from PBMCs. This clonotype was obtained from a human donor in good health. The rearrangement uses TRBV5-6 and TRBJ1-1, with 10 bases fitting TRBD1. CDR3 nucleotides: TGTGCCAGCAGCTCGTTCGGGACAGGGGTTTTGGACACTGAAGCTTTCTTT. This encodes CASSSFGTGVLDTEAFF.